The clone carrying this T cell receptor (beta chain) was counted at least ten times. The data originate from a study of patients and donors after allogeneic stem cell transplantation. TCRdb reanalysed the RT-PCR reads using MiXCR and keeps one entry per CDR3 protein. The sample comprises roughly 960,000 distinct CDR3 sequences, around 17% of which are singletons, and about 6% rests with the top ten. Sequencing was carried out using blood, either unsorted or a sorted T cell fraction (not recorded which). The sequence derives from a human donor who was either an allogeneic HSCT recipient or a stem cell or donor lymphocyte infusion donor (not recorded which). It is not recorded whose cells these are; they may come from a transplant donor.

The CDR3 DNA reads TGCAGCGTCGGTGGGGCAGGAGAGACCCAGTACTTC. Encoded protein: CSVGGAGETQYF. This chain links TRBV29-1 with TRBJ2-5; TRBD1 might be the D (5 bases). The CDR3 has 12 amino acids. Trimming took 6 bases from V and 4 from J, leaving 12 bases between them. Germline V gene data show CDR1 as SQVTM and CDR2 as ANQGSEA.